These 2 T cell receptor beta chains were sequenced from one sample in a study of cytomegalovirus exposure and HLA in healthy donors. This PCR relied on a set of 60 Vbeta primers and 13 Jbeta primers. Libraries were prepared by immunoSEQ multiplex PCR; TCRdb keeps only in-frame clonotypes and omits some of them. Counted here are about 130,000 clones, just over 75% occurring once; the ten biggest clones make up over 1.5%. Sequenced material: PBMCs. These receptor sequences come from a woman aged 50 to 65 in good health and CMV-seronegative.

This chain uses TRBV27 with TRBJ2-1; TRBD1 agrees at 9 bases. This CDR3 is 15 amino acids long. V was clipped by 2 bases and J by 8 bases; unmatched bases: 7. Germline-derived CDR1 and CDR2 are MNHEY and SMNVEV (reference sequence). This chain's CDR3 is CASSLHGTGSDEQFF. The CDR3 DNA reads TGTGCCAGCAGTTTACACGGGACAGGGAGCGATGAGCAGTTCTTC.

The genes are TRBV5-5 and TRBJ2-7, with 7 nucleotides matching TRBD2. J gave up 6 bases and V 7 bases, and 13 bases lay outside the gene matches. This CDR3 is 14 amino acids long. Germline V gene data show CDR1 as SGHKS and CDR2 as YYEKEE (reference sequence). CDR3 residues: CASGRDYYSSEQYF. The CDR3, as DNA: TGTGCCAGCGGCCGGGACTATTACTCGTCCGAGCAGTACTTC.